The 25 T cell receptor beta chains listed next were all sequenced from one sample in a study of beta chain features in type 1 diabetes. Study-level findings and limits: The study found moderately but significantly shorter TCRB CDR3s in all four CD4+ subsets of Type 1 diabetes patients.

No antigen has been identified for these receptors. TCRB transcripts that were expressed got sequenced, as all of the isolated RNA had been reverse transcribed. The data were produced by immunoSEQ multiplex PCR, yet TCRdb's version contains in-frame clones alone and is incomplete. The sample carries 130,000 or so clones, roughly 17% recorded once. The sample comprised central memory CD4+ T cells from blood. The receptors stem from a man younger than 30 with type 1 diabetes.

Many counts were recorded for this clone. This chain uses TRBV7-2 with TRBJ2-3, with D possibly TRBD1 on 5 matching bases. The V and J ends lost 7 bases and 1 base respectively, with 15 bases between them. Germline loops: CDR1 SGHTA, CDR2 FQGNSA. This CDR3 has 15 residues. As DNA, the CDR3 is TGTGCCAGCATCTATAAGGACACTCGCACAGATACGCAGTATTTT. This sequence encodes CASIYKDTRTDTQYF.

V usage is TRBV18 and J usage is TRBJ2-3; no reliable D call. This CDR3 region has 13 residues. V was cut by 4 bases and J by 4 bases, with 9 bases left in between. The germline V gene encodes CDR1 KGHSH and CDR2 LQKENI. CDR3 loop: CASSLTQADTQYF. Here the CDR3 DNA reads TGTGCCAGCTCACTTACCCAGGCAGATACGCAGTATTTT.

This clone has only a few counts. The chain uses TRBV18 and TRBJ2-3; 10 positions match TRBD1. There are 17 residues in the CDR3. CDR1 is KGHSH and CDR2 is LQKENI in the germline V gene. V gave up 3 bases and J gave up 4 bases; unmatched junction bases: 10. The CDR3: CASSPRPGQGRADTQYF. The CDR3, as DNA: TGTGCCAGCTCACCCCGACCGGGACAGGGGCGCGCAGATACGCAGTATTTT.

This clone was picked up many times. This chain uses TRBV30 with TRBJ2-7, with 8 bases identical to TRBD1. Per the germline V gene, CDR1 is GTSNPN and CDR2 is SVGIG (reference sequence). CDR3 size: 15 residues. J gave up 4 bases and V 0 bases, and 8 bases lay outside the gene matches. CDR3 DNA: TGTGCCTGGAGTGTACTAGGGACAGGTGTATACGAGCAGTACTTC. This gives the protein CAWSVLGTGVYEQYF.

This clone appeared a few times. The DNA of the CDR3 is TGCGCCAGCAGCTCAACGGACAGAGGGCTTGGCTACACCTTC. It specifies CASSSTDRGLGYTF. The chain links TRBV5-1 to TRBJ1-2; a weak D match, TRBD1 (6 bases). V was pared by 3 bases and J by 7 bases, with 16 bases between. There are 14 residues in the CDR3. CDR1 and CDR2 (germline): SGHRS, YFSETQ.

The chain couples TRBV6-5 to TRBJ1-2, with D possibly matching TRBD1 (5 bases). Trimming took 4 bases from V and 4 from J, leaving 7 bases between them. Germline loops: CDR1 MNHEY, CDR2 SVGAGI. The CDR3 length is 12 residues. The DNA of the CDR3 is TGTGCCAGCAGTTCGGACATCTATGGCTACACCTTC. Amino acids: CASSSDIYGYTF.

In this sample, this clone turned up many times. V usage is TRBV19 and J usage is TRBJ2-1, with D perhaps assigned TRBD1 or TRBD2 (5 bases each). V was shortened by 6 bases and J by 4 bases, with 10 bases between the two germline ends. CDR3 length: 13 residues. Germline CDR1 is LNHDA and CDR2 is SQIVND (reference sequence). The CDR3 region is CASSRGKYNEQFF. CDR3 nucleotides: TGTGCCAGTAGCCGGGGCAAATACAATGAGCAGTTCTTC.

The chain recombines TRBV7-9 with TRBJ1-1; tentatively, D is TRBD1 (5 bases). Per germline, CDR1 SEHNR and CDR2 FQNEAQ (reference sequence). Between the trimmed V and J ends, which lost 6 bases and 1 base, there was a span of 12 bases. The CDR3 has 14 amino acids. Here the CDR3 DNA reads TGTGCCAGCAGACCAGGACACCCGAACACTGAAGCTTTCTTT. It specifies CASRPGHPNTEAFF.

The V call is TRBV19, the J call TRBJ2-7, with TRBD1 as a possible D gene (6 bases). This CDR3 is built from 13 residues. The V and J ends lost 5 bases and 3 bases respectively, with 11 bases between them. Germline V gene sequence: CDR1 LNHDA, CDR2 SQIVND (reference sequence). In DNA form, the CDR3 reads TGTGCCAGTAGTCCCCGGGACAACTACGAGCAGTACTTC. Protein: CASSPRDNYEQYF.

The chain couples TRBV7-2 to TRBJ2-3, with TRBD2 matching 7 bases. The length of the CDR3 is 16 residues. The germline V gene has CDR1 SGHTA and CDR2 FQGNSA. V lost 5 bases to trimming and J lost 1 base; unmatched junction nucleotides: 9. Here the CDR3 DNA reads TGTGCCAGCAGCCACGGGACTAATGGGGGCACAGATACGCAGTATTTT. Translation gives CASSHGTNGGTDTQYF.

The chain carries TRBV2 and TRBJ1-1; D may be TRBD1 (6 bases). V was cut by 8 bases and J by 0 bases, with 10 bases left in between. The length of the CDR3 is 13 residues. The V gene's germline CDR1 is SNHLY and CDR2 FYNNEI. The CDR3 DNA reads as TGTGCCAGCCAGGGGACGGTGAACACTGAAGCTTTCTTT. Its translation is CASQGTVNTEAFF. The variable domain in full, with the rest retrieved from reference TRBV2 and TRBJ1-1, is EPEVTQTPSHQVTQMGQEVILRCVPISNHLYFYWYRQILGQKVEFLVSFYNNEISEKSEIFDDQFSVERPDGSNFTLKIRSTKLEDSAMYFCASQGTVNTEAFFGQGTRLTVV.

This clone has at least ten counts. J is TRBJ1-1 and V is TRBV30; a possible D gene is TRBD1 (5 bases). V lost 8 bases and J lost 1, with 20 bases in between. This CDR3 has 15 amino acids. Germline V CDR1 and CDR2: GTSNPN, SVGIG (reference sequence). CDR3 DNA: TGTGCCACACGCGGGGGGATGTTTAAGAACACTGAAGCTTTCTTT. It specifies CATRGGMFKNTEAFF.

The rearrangement uses TRBV7-6 and TRBJ2-1; tentative D call: TRBD1 (5 bases). Germline values: CDR1 SGHVS, CDR2 FNYEAQ. The CDR3 sequence is 11 residues long. V gave up 11 bases and J gave up 4 bases, with 9 bases separating them. This CDR3 reads CALTDYNEQFF. CDR3 bases: TGTGCCTTGACAGATTACAATGAGCAGTTCTTC. The full variable domain, in which reference TRBV7-6 and TRBJ2-1 provide the parts outside the CDR3, is GAGVSQSPRYKVTKRGQDVALRCDPISGHVSLYWYRQALGQGPEFLTYFNYEAQQDKSGLPNDRFSAERPEGSISTLTIQRTEQRDSAMYRCALTDYNEQFFGPGTRLTVL.

This clone was found a few times. This chain uses TRBV4-3 with TRBJ2-6; tentative D call: TRBD2 (6 bases). The germline V gene encodes CDR1 LGHNA and CDR2 YSLEER. The V and J ends lost 2 bases and 1 base respectively, with 6 bases between them. The CDR3 is made up of 15 amino acids. The CDR3 DNA reads as TGCGCCAGCAGCCAACGGGGGTCTGGGGCCAACGTCCTGACTTTC. Translation gives CASSQRGSGANVLTF.

Comments on this clone: One end of the junction is discordant with germline, which a read error may explain. V usage is TRBV20-1 and J usage is TRBJ1-2; 7 bases match TRBD1. The CDR3 consists of 8 residues. The V gene's germline CDR1 is DFQATT and CDR2 SNEGSKA (reference sequence). The CDR3 DNA follows: TGCAGCGCGTACAGGGGAGTCTTC. Encoded protein: CSAYRGVF.

The chain joins TRBV19 to TRBJ1-1; D gene ambiguous. The CDR3 loop spans 15 amino acids. CDR1 is LNHDA, CDR2 SQIVND, per germline (reference sequence). V lost 7 bases and J lost 2, with 17 bases in between. The CDR3 region is CASTLQSVLNTEAFF. In DNA, the CDR3 is TGTGCCAGTACCCTACAGTCGGTCCTTAACACTGAAGCTTTCTTT.

V is TRBV7-9 and J is TRBJ2-7; D remains unclear. CDR1 and CDR2 from the germline V gene are SEHNR and FQNEAQ (reference sequence). V was shortened by 5 bases and J by 4 bases, with 6 bases between the two germline ends. The CDR3 spans 11 residues. The CDR3 loop is CASSPAYEQYF. The CDR3 bases are TGTGCCAGCAGCCCCGCTTACGAGCAGTACTTC.

This sequence joins TRBV11-3 and TRBJ2-3; 7 bases line up with TRBD2. Germline V gene sequence: CDR1 SGHNT, CDR2 YENEEA. Trimming removed 1 base from V and 0 bases from J; junction bases left unmatched: 1. The length of the CDR3 is 15 residues. CDR3 protein: CASSLAGGSTDTQYF. The CDR3 DNA sequence: TGTGCCAGCAGCTTAGCGGGGGGAAGCACAGATACGCAGTATTTT.

This clone was seen more than once but under ten times. V is TRBV5-4 and J is TRBJ2-7, with D hard to call. The CDR3 totals 13 residues. V lost 4 bases and J lost 2, with 10 bases in between. The germline V gene has CDR1 SGHNT and CDR2 YYREEE (reference sequence). Here the CDR3 reads CASSPGSTYEQYF. The CDR3, as DNA: TGTGCCAGCAGCCCTGGATCAACCTACGAGCAGTACTTC.

To note about this clone: The junction does not match germline at one end; this may be a read error. V and J are TRBV7-7 and TRBJ2-7, with D perhaps being TRBD1 or TRBD2 (5 bases each). Per germline, CDR1 SSHAT and CDR2 FNYEAQ (reference sequence). The length of the CDR3 is 15 residues. The CDR3 reads CASSLGRDPSYEQYF. DNA for the CDR3: TGTGCTAGCAGCTTAGGCAGGGACCCCTCCTACGAGCAGTACTTC.

This clone was seen at least ten times. The chain couples TRBV19 to TRBJ1-5; weak D call: TRBD1 (5 bases). The CDR3 has 13 residues. Trimming removed 9 bases from V and 2 bases from J, with 11 bases in between. Germline V gene sequence: CDR1 LNHDA, CDR2 SQIVND (reference sequence). The CDR3 nucleotides read TGTGCCAGCTCGGTACAGGGCAATCAGCCCCAGCATTTT. It specifies CASSVQGNQPQHF.

The chain links TRBV11-2 to TRBJ2-1; TRBD1 is a possible D gene (5 bases). The CDR3 has 13 residues. CDR1 is SGHAT and CDR2 is FQNNGV in the germline V gene. Trimming shortened V by 2 bases and J by 6 bases, and 8 bases separated the two germline ends. The CDR3 region has the DNA TGTGCCAGCAGCTTATGGGGCCCCAATGAGCAGTTCTTC. It is translated as CASSLWGPNEQFF.

This clone was observed a handful of times. In DNA form, the CDR3 reads TGTGCCAGCAGTGAATTGCGGGACACCAATCAGCCCCAGCATTTT. Amino acid sequence: CASSELRDTNQPQHF. This chain links TRBV2 with TRBJ1-5; tentatively, D is TRBD1 (6 bases). CDR3 length: 15 amino acids. V was trimmed by 2 bases and J by 3 bases, leaving 11 bases between them. Germline V gives CDR1 SNHLY, CDR2 FYNNEI.

The rearrangement joins TRBV29-1 to TRBJ1-3; D remains ambiguous. CDR1 is SQVTM and CDR2 is ANQGSEA in the germline V gene. The V and J ends lost 7 bases and 0 bases respectively, with 4 bases between them. The CDR3 extends over 11 amino acids. DNA for the CDR3: TGCAGCGGGGGCTCTGGAAACACCATATATTTT. It encodes CSGGSGNTIYF.

This clone occurred a few times. The gene calls are TRBV2 and TRBJ2-5; 7 nucleotides match TRBD1. V trimming: 6 bases; J trimming: 3 bases; junction bases outside the gene matches: 4. The V gene's germline CDR1 is SNHLY and CDR2 FYNNEI. The CDR3 is 13 residues long. As DNA, the CDR3 is TGTGCCAGCAGCCGCGACAGGGAAGAGACCCAGTACTTC. Encoded protein: CASSRDREETQYF. Variable domain in full (rest from reference TRBV2 and TRBJ2-5): EPEVTQTPSHQVTQMGQEVILRCVPISNHLYFYWYRQILGQKVEFLVSFYNNEISEKSEIFDDQFSVERPDGSNFTLKIRSTKLEDSAMYFCASSRDREETQYFGPGTRLLVL.